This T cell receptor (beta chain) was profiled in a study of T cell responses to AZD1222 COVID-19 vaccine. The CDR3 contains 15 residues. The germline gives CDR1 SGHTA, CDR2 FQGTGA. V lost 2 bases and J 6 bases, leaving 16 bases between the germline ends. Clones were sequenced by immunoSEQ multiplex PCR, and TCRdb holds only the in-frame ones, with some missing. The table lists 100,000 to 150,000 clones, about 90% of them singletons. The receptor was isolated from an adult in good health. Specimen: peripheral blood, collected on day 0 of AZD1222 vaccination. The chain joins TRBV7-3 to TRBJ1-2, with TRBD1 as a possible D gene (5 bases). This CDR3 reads CASSLDGGSGDGYTF. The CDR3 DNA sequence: TGTGCCAGCAGCTTAGATGGGGGTTCTGGGGATGGCTACACCTTC.